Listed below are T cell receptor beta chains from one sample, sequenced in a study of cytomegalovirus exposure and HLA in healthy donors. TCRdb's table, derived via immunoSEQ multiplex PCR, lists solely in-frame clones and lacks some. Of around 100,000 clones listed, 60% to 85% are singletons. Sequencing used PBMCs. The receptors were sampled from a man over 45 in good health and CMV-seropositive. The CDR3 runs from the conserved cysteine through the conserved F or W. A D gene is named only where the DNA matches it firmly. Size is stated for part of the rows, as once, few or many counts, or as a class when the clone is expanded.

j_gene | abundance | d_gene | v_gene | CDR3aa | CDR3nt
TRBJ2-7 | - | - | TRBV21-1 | CASSKSTVYEQYF | TGTGCCAGCAGCAAAAGCACAGTCTACGAGCAGTACTTC
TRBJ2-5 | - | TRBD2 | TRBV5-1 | CASRSLAGESETQYF | TGCGCCAGCAGATCTCTAGCGGGAGAGTCCGAGACCCAGTACTTC
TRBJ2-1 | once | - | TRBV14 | CASSQLASTYNEQFF | TGTGCCAGCAGCCAACTAGCGTCAACCTACAATGAGCAGTTCTTC
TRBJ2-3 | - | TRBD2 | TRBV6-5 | CASRYSRAGEDTRYF | TGTGCCAGCAGATATTCCCGAGCGGGAGAAGATACGCGGTATTTT
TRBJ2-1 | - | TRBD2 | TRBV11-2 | CASSFGVAGNNEQFF | TGTGCCAGCAGCTTCGGTGTAGCGGGAAACAATGAGCAGTTCTTC
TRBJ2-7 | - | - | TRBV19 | CASKPDGTYEQYF | TGTGCCAGTAAGCCGGACGGGACCTACGAGCAGTACTTC
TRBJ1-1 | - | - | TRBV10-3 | CASSEREAFF | TGTGCCAGCAGTGAACGGGAAGCTTTCTTT
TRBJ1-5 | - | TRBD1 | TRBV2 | CASSSGQGPGQPQHF | TGTGCCAGCAGTTCGGGACAGGGCCCGGGCCAGCCCCAGCATTTT
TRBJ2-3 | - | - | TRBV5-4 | CASSLEAGAGDTQYF | TGTGCCAGCAGCTTGGAGGCCGGGGCGGGGGATACGCAGTATTTT
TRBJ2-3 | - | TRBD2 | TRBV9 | CASSGILAGGTDTQYF | TGTGCCAGCAGCGGCATACTAGCGGGAGGGACAGATACGCAGTATTTT
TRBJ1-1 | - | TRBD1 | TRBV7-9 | CASSLATGFTEAFF | TGTGCCAGCAGCTTAGCGACAGGGTTCACTGAAGCTTTCTTT
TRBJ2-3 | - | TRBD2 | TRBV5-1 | CASSKGTSGTDTQYF | TGCGCCAGCAGCAAAGGGACTAGCGGCACAGATACGCAGTATTTT
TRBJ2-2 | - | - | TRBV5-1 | CASSLGQTGELFF | TGCGCCAGCAGCTTGGGGCAAACCGGGGAGCTGTTTTTT
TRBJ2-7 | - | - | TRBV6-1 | CASMDEGNEQYF | TGTGCCAGCATGGACGAGGGAAACGAGCAGTACTTC
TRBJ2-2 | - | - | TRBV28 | CASSPRQVNTGELFF | TGTGCCAGCAGTCCAAGACAGGTGAACACCGGGGAGCTGTTTTTT
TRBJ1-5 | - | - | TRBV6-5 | CASTSTGLSNQPQHF | TGTGCCAGCACGAGTACAGGGTTGAGCAATCAGCCCCAGCATTTT
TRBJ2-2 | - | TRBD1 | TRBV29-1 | CSVDRGNTGELFF | TGCAGCGTCGACAGGGGTAACACCGGGGAGCTGTTTTTT
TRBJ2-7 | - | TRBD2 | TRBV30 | CAWTPGLAVAYEQYF | TGTGCCTGGACCCCGGGACTAGCGGTGGCCTACGAGCAGTACTTC
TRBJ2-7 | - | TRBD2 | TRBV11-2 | CASSFGLAGTYEQYF | TGTGCCAGCAGCTTCGGACTAGCGGGAACCTACGAGCAGTACTTC
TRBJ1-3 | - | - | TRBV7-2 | CASSLQGNTIYF | TGTGCCAGCAGCTTACAGGGGAACACCATATATTTT
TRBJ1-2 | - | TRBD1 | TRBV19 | CASGSTGVDWGYTF | TGTGCCAGTGGATCCACAGGGGTAGATTGGGGCTACACCTTC
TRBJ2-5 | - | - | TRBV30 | CAWSVRDLETQYF | TGTGCCTGGAGTGTACGGGATTTGGAGACCCAGTACTTC
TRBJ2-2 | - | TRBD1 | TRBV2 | CASSEVWVFRDRDTGELFF | TGTGCCAGCAGTGAAGTCTGGGTCTTTAGGGACAGGGACACCGGGGAGCTGTTTTTT
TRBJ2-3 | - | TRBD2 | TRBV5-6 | CASSLGQLAGTTDTQYF | TGTGCCAGCAGCTTAGGGCAACTAGCGGGGACCACAGATACGCAGTATTTT
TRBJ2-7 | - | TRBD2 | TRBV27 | CASSHMTSGRTYEQYF | TGTGCCAGCAGTCACATGACTAGCGGGAGAACCTACGAGCAGTACTTC
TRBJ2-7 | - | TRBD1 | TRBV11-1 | CASSGTGTGVEQYF | TGTGCCAGCAGCGGAACCGGGACAGGGGTTGAGCAGTACTTC
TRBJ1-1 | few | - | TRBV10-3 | CASVIRGWAFF | TGTGCCAGCGTGATCCGGGGGTGGGCTTTCTTT
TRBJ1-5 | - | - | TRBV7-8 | CASSPAEVSNQPQHF | TGTGCCAGCAGCCCAGCGGAGGTTAGCAATCAGCCCCAGCATTTT
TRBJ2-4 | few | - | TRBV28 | CASSNAEAGAKNIQYF | TGTGCCAGCAGTAACGCGGAGGCCGGGGCCAAAAACATTCAGTACTTC
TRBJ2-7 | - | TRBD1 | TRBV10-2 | CASSEFSIGTGGDEQYF | TGCGCCAGCAGTGAGTTCTCGATTGGGACAGGGGGCGACGAGCAGTACTTC
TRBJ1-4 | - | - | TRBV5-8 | CASTYEVATNEKLFF | TGTGCCAGCACCTACGAAGTTGCAACTAATGAAAAACTGTTTTTT
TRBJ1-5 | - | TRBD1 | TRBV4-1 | CASSQDGTATLQPQHF | TGCGCCAGCAGCCAAGATGGGACAGCCACCCTTCAGCCCCAGCATTTT
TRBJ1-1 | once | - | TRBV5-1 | CASTQGMVLGTEAFF | TGCGCCAGCACGCAGGGTATGGTCTTGGGGACTGAAGCTTTCTTT
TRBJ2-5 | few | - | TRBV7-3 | CASSSQGQETQYF | TGTGCCAGCAGCTCTCAGGGGCAAGAGACCCAGTACTTC
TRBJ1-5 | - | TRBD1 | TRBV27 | CASSLTGQVGQPQHF | TGTGCCAGCAGTTTGACAGGACAGGTGGGTCAGCCCCAGCATTTT
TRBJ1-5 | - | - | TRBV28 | CASSLGRGNQPQHF | TGTGCCAGCAGTTTGGGCAGAGGCAATCAGCCCCAGCATTTT
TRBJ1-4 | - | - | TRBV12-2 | CASRSRDRRILNEKLFF | TGTGCAAGTCGCTCCCGGGACAGAAGAATACTTAATGAAAAACTGTTTTTT
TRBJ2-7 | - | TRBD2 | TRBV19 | CASSIGGGFYEQYF | TGCGCCAGTAGTATCGGGGGAGGGTTCTACGAGCAGTACTTC
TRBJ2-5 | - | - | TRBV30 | CASVRGGGETQYF | TGTGCCTCGGTCAGGGGTGGGGGCGAGACCCAGTACTTC
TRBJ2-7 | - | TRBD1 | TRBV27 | CASSLGRQGAYEQYF | TGTGCCAGCAGTTTAGGGAGACAGGGGGCGTACGAGCAGTACTTC
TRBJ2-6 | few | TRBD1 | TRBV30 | CAWSHDRVGAYGANVLTF | TGTGCCTGGAGTCATGACAGGGTAGGGGCCTACGGGGCCAACGTCCTGACTTTC
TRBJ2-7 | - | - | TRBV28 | CASSPQTGRHYEQYF | TGTGCCAGCTCCCCTCAGACAGGGAGGCACTACGAGCAGTACTTC
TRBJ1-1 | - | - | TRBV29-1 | CSVGLKNTEAFF | TGCAGCGTAGGACTCAAGAACACTGAAGCTTTCTTT
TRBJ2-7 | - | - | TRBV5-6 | CASSRRIADPYEQYF | TGTGCCAGCAGCCGCCGGATAGCGGATCCCTACGAGCAGTACTTC